This passage covers 9 T cell receptor beta chains from one sample sequenced in a study of Ad26.COV2.S vaccination and SARS-CoV-2 variants. The protocol was immunoSEQ multiplex PCR, while the TCRdb copy is restricted to in-frame clones and leaves out a portion. Counted here are 40,000 to 55,000 clones, about 80% occurring once; the ten biggest clones make up roughly 50%. Material: peripheral blood, obtained after recovery from COVID-19. These receptors were obtained from a human donor who had recovered from COVID-19.

This clone was detected only once. This chain links TRBV4-1 with TRBJ1-1, with D perhaps TRBD1 (6 bases). V was cut by 2 bases and J by 3 bases, with 10 bases left in between. The CDR3 runs to 14 residues. Germline loops: CDR1 MGHRA, CDR2 YSYEKL. Here the CDR3 DNA reads TGCGCCAGCAGCCAAATCCAGGGGTACACTGAAGCTTTCTTT. It specifies CASSQIQGYTEAFF.

The rearrangement joins TRBV27 to TRBJ2-1; D gene uncertain. Germline V lookup: CDR1 MNHEY, CDR2 SMNVEV (reference sequence). Trimming stripped 3 bases from V and 3 bases from J, with 9 bases between. CDR3 length: 14 residues. CDR3 nucleotides: TGTGCCAGCAGTTTGGGATCCGACTACAATGAGCAGTTCTTC. Encoded protein: CASSLGSDYNEQFF.

The chain is built from TRBV9 and TRBJ1-3; D perhaps matches TRBD1 (6 bases). CDR3 length: 16 residues. Trimming removed 0 bases from V and 0 bases from J, with 10 bases in between. Germline V CDR1 and CDR2: SGDLS, YYNGEE. The CDR3, as DNA: TGTGCCAGCAGCGTAGCGCAGGGGAGCTCTGGAAACACCATATATTTT. Amino acids: CASSVAQGSSGNTIYF.

This clone was detected a few times. This chain links TRBV28 with TRBJ2-5; D is tentatively TRBD1 or TRBD2 (6 bases each). This CDR3 contains 16 residues. Between the trimmed V and J ends, which lost 3 bases and 2 bases, there was a span of 16 bases. Germline V lookup: CDR1 MDHEN, CDR2 SYDVKM. The CDR3 DNA sequence: TGTGCCAGCAGTTTTATTTGGGGGGCGTCACAAGAGACCCAGTACTTC. Translating it yields CASSFIWGASQETQYF.

The chain employs TRBV2 and TRBJ1-1; the match to TRBD1 covers 10 bases. The CDR3 is made up of 15 amino acids. With 8 bases clipped from V and 4 bases from J, the junction kept 10 bases outside the gene matches. CDR1 and CDR2 from the germline V gene are SNHLY and FYNNEI. This CDR3 reads CASLGQGTFRTEAFF. The CDR3 DNA sequence: TGTGCCAGCTTGGGACAGGGGACGTTTCGCACTGAAGCTTTCTTT.

The chain is built from TRBV7-3 and TRBJ2-3; no definite D call. V lost 5 bases and J 7 bases, leaving 16 bases between the germline ends. The CDR3 runs to 14 residues. The germline V gene has CDR1 SGHTA and CDR2 FQGTGA. The CDR3 reads CASSPDSTDNTQYF. In DNA, the CDR3 is TGTGCCAGCAGCCCTGACTCCACTGACAATACGCAGTATTTT.

The J gene is TRBJ2-7, the V gene TRBV29-1; 7 bases map to TRBD1. Germline values: CDR1 SQVTM, CDR2 ANQGSEA. Unmatched junction bases numbered 5, after V lost 5 bases and J lost 1 base. The CDR3 consists of 13 residues. The CDR3 loop reads CSVRTGDSYEQYV. The CDR3 nucleotides read TGCAGCGTTCGGACAGGTGATTCCTACGAGCAGTACGTC.

The CDR3 DNA follows: TGTGCCAGCAGTGAAGCGCTTGGGGGCTCGGGTGAGCAGTACTTC. This encodes CASSEALGGSGEQYF. The V gene is TRBV2, the J gene TRBJ2-7; perhaps TRBD1 as D (6 bases). Trimming stripped 0 bases from V and 7 bases from J, with 16 bases between. Germline values: CDR1 SNHLY, CDR2 FYNNEI. The CDR3 runs 15 residues.

This clone was counted a single time. The chain links TRBV20-1 to TRBJ2-1, with 9 nucleotides matching TRBD2. From germline, CDR1 is DFQATT and CDR2 SNEGSKA (reference sequence). This CDR3 has 19 residues. The V segment lost 3 bases and the J segment 0 bases; nucleotides outside the gene matches: 15. CDR3 sequence (DNA): TGCAGTGCTAGTGGCCTAGCGGGGTCTTTAGGGATCTCCTACAATGAGCAGTTCTTC. Amino acid sequence: CSASGLAGSLGISYNEQFF.